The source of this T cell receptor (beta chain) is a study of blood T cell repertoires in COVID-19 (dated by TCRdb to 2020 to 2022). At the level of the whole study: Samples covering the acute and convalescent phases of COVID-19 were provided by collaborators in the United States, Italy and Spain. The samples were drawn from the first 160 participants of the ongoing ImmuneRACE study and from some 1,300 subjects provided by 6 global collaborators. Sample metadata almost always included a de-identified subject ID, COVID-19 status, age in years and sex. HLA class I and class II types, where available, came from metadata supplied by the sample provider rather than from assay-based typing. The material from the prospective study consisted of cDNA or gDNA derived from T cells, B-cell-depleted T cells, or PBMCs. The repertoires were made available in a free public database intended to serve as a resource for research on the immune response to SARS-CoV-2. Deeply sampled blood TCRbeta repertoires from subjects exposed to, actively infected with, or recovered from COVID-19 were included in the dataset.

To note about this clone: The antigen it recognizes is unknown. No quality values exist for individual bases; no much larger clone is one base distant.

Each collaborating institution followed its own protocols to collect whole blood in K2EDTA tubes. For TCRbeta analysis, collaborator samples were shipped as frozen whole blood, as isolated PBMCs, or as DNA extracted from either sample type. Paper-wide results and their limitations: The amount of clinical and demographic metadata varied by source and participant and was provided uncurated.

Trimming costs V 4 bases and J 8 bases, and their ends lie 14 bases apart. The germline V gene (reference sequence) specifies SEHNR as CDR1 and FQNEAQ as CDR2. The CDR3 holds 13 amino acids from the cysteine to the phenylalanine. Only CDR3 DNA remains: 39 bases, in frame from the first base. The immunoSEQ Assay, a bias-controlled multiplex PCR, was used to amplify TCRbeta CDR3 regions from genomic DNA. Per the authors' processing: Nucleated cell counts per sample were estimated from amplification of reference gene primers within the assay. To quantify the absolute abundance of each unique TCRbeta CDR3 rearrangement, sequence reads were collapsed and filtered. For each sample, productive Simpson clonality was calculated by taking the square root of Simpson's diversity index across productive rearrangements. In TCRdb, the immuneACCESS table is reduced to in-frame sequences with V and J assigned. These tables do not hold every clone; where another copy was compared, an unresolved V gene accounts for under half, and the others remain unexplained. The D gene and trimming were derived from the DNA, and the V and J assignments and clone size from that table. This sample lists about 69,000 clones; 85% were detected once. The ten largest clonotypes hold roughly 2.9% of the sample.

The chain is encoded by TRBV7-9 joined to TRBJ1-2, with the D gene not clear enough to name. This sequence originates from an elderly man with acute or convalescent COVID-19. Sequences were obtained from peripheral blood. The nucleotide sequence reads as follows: TGTGCCAGCAGCTATTTCGGGGTCGCCGGCTACACCTTC. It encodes CASSYFGVAGYTF.